The source of this T cell receptor (beta chain) is a study of cytomegalovirus exposure and HLA in healthy donors. Study observations and caveats: In a later analysis, donors in an Asian-associated ancestry cluster reportedly had fewer N-insertions in productive TCRs than the cohort mean.

Primers for the PCR totalled 60 Vbeta and 13 Jbeta. The method was immunoSEQ multiplex PCR; TCRdb's version includes in-frame clones alone and lacks a portion of them. Of around 90,000 clones in the sample, about 85% were seen once. With regard to this clone: The antigen is not known.

The sample consisted of PBMCs. The TCR originated in a man aged 35-49 years in good health and CMV-seropositive.

CDR3 protein: CASSHINFGTGAGELFF. CDR3 nucleotide sequence: TGTGCCAGCAGCCACATCAACTTCGGGACAGGGGCCGGGGAGCTGTTTTTT. This sequence joins TRBV14 and TRBJ2-2, with 10 bases matching TRBD1. Germline V gene sequence: CDR1 SGHDN, CDR2 FVKESK. V shed 3 bases, J shed 6 bases, and the junction held 10 bases outside the gene matches. This CDR3 region has 17 residues.